This T cell receptor beta chain was captured in a study of blood T cell repertoires in COVID-19. Overall study: The United States, Italy and Spain supplied acute and convalescent COVID-19 samples. The cDNA or gDNA used as material had been derived from T cells, B-cell-depleted T cells, or PBMCs.

This CDR3 comprises 12 residues. V lost 1 base, J lost 5 bases, and 6 bases lay in between. CDR1 and CDR2 from the germline V gene are SGHDT and YYEEEE. In the original analysis: Nucleated cell number was recorded as an estimate derived from reference gene primer amplification. Sequencing used immunoSEQ multiplex PCR; TCRdb keeps in-frame clones, though not all of them. V and J calls and clone size are copied from that table; D and trimming were computed from the DNA. The sample holds more than 250,000 clones; about 86% are singletons and the top ten take over 2%. The sample was peripheral blood. The receptor was isolated from a woman in her thirties who had recovered from COVID-19. The chain joins TRBV5-6 to TRBJ1-1; D call uncertain. The CDR3, as DNA: TGTGCCAGCAGCTTGCAACAGACTGAAGCTTTCTTT. This gives the protein CASSLQQTEAFF.